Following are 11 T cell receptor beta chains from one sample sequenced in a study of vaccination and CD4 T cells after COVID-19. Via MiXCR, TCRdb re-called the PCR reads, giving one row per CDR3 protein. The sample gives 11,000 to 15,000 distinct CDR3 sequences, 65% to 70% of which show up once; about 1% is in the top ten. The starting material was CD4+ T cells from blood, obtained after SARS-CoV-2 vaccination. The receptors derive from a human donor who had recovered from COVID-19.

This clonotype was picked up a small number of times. The CDR3 protein is CSARGLAGIRVQFF. Written as DNA, the CDR3 is TGCAGTGCTAGGGGACTAGCGGGAATCAGGGTGCAGTTCTTC. The rearrangement uses TRBV20-1 and TRBJ2-1; 13 positions match TRBD2. V lost 3 bases to trimming and J lost 12 bases; unmatched junction nucleotides: 8. CDR3 length equals 14 residues. Germline CDR1 is DFQATT and CDR2 is SNEGSKA (reference sequence).

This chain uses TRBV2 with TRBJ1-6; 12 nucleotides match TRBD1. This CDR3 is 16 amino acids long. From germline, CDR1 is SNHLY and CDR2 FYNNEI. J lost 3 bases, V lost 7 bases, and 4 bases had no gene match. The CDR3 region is CASKGQGAFYNSPLHF. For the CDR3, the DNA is TGTGCCAGCAAGGGACAGGGGGCTTTCTATAATTCACCCCTCCACTTT.

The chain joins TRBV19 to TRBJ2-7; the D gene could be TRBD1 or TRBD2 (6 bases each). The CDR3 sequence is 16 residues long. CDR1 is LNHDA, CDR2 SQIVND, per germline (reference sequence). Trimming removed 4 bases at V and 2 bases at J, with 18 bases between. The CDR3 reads CASSKRTGGPPYEQYF. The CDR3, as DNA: TGTGCCAGTAGTAAACGGACCGGGGGCCCCCCCTACGAGCAGTACTTC.

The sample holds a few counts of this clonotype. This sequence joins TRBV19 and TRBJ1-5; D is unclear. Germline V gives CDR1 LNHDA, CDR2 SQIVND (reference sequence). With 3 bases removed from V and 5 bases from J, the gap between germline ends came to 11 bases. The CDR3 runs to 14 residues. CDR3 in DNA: TGTGCCAGTAGTATCACCCCGGAGGATCAGCCCCAGCATTTT. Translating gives CASSITPEDQPQHF.

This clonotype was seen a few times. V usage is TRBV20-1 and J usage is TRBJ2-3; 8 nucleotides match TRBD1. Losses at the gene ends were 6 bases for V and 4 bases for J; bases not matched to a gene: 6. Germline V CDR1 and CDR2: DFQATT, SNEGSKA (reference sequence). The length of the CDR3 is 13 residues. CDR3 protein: CSAPRQGPDTQYF. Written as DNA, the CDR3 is TGCAGTGCACCGCGACAGGGGCCAGATACGCAGTATTTT.

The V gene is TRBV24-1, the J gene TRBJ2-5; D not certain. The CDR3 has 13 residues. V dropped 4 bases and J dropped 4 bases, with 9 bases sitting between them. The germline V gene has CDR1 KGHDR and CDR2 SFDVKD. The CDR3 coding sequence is TGTGCCACCAGTGACCCCCCCTCAGAGACCCAGTACTTC. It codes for CATSDPPSETQYF.

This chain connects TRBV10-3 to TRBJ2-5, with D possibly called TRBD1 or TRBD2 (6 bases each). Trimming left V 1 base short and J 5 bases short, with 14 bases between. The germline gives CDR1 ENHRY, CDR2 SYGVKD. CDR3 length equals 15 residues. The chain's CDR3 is CAISELQGGPETQYF. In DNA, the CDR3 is TGTGCCATCAGTGAGTTACAGGGAGGTCCGGAGACCCAGTACTTC.

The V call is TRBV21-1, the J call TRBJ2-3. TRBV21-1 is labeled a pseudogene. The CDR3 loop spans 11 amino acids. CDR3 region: CASSKVHTQYF. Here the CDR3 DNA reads TGTGCCAGCAGCAAAGTACATACGCAGTATTTT.

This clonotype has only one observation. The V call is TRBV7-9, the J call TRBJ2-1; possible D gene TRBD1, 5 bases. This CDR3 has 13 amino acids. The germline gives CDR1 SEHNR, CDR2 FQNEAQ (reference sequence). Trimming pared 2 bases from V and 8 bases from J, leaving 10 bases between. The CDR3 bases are TGTGCCAGCAGCTTATATGGCAGGGATGAGCAGTTCTTC. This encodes CASSLYGRDEQFF.

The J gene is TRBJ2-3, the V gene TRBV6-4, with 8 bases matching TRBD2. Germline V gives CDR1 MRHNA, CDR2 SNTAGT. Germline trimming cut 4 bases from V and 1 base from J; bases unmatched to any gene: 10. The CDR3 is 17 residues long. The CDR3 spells CASSGRVATSGTDTQYF. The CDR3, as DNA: TGTGCCAGCAGTGGCCGGGTCGCGACTAGCGGCACAGATACGCAGTATTTT.

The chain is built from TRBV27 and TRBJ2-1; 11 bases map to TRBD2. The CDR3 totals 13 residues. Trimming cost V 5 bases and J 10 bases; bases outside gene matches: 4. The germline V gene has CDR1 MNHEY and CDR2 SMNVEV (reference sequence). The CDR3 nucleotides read TGTGCCAGCAGTACCCCTAGCGGGAGGGAGCAGTTCTTC. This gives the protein CASSTPSGREQFF.